These 5 T cell receptor beta chains came from one sample sequenced in a study of blood T cell repertoires in COVID-19. TCRdb keeps only in-frame clones here, not all; method: immunoSEQ multiplex PCR. Of fewer than 200,000 clones in the sample, 60% to 85% were seen once. Sequenced: peripheral blood. All receptors derive from a woman aged 55 to 70 with COVID-19, enrolled during active disease.

The V call is TRBV9, the J call TRBJ2-2, with 10 bases identical to TRBD2. The CDR3 consists of 17 residues. CDR1 is SGDLS, CDR2 YYNGEE, per germline. J lost 4 bases, V lost 0 bases, and 6 bases had no gene match. As DNA, the CDR3 is TGTGCCAGCAGCGTAGCAAGCGGGAGGGCGAGCACCGGGGAGCTGTTTTTT. Its protein is CASSVASGRASTGELFF.

The rearrangement joins TRBV9 to TRBJ1-2; D gene unclear. With 0 bases removed from V and 8 bases from J, the gap between germline ends came to 20 bases. Germline V gives CDR1 SGDLS, CDR2 YYNGEE. This CDR3 has 16 residues. In nucleotides, the CDR3 is TGTGCCAGCAGCGTAGAGCCCGAGGGCCCCGCGGTGGGCTACACCTTC. It codes for CASSVEPEGPAVGYTF.

V is TRBV5-1 and J is TRBJ2-3, with TRBD2 matching 8 bases. J gave up 7 bases and V 8 bases, and 12 bases lay outside the gene matches. The germline V gene has CDR1 SGHRS and CDR2 YFSETQ. This CDR3 comprises 14 residues. CDR3 sequence: CASRTSGRDNTQYF. The CDR3 DNA is TGCGCCAGTCGGACAAGCGGGAGAGATAATACGCAGTATTTT. Full variable domain (missing parts from reference TRBV5-1 and TRBJ2-3): KAGVTQTPRYLIKTRGQQVTLSCSPISGHRSVSWYQQTPGQGLQFLFEYFSETQRNKGNFPGRFSGRQFSNSRSEMNVSTLELGDSALYLCASRTSGRDNTQYFGPGTRLTVL.

CDR3 residues: CASNSGAYNEQFF. CDR3 sequence (DNA): TGTGCCAGCAATAGCGGCGCCTACAATGAGCAGTTCTTC. This chain uses TRBV6-5 with TRBJ2-1; D perhaps matches TRBD2 (6 bases). Germline V CDR1 and CDR2: MNHEY, SVGAGI. V dropped 7 bases and J dropped 2 bases, with 9 bases sitting between them. CDR3 length: 13 residues.

This chain uses TRBV7-3 with TRBJ2-5; tentatively, D is TRBD2 (5 bases). CDR3 length equals 14 residues. Germline CDR1 SGHTA, CDR2 FQGTGA. The V end lost 3 bases, the J end lost 5 bases, and 13 bases lay between the germline ends. CDR3 in DNA: TGTGCCAGCAGCTTTAACGGGGTTGAGGAGACCCAGTACTTC. Its translation: CASSFNGVEETQYF. Variable domain in full (rest from reference TRBV7-3 and TRBJ2-5): GAGVSQTPSNKVTEKGKYVELRCDPISGHTALYWYRQSLGQGPEFLIYFQGTGAADDSGLPNDRFFAVRPEGSVSTLKIQRTERGDSAVYLCASSFNGVEETQYFGPGTRLLVL.